This is a list of T cell receptor beta chains from one sample in a study of spatial heterogeneity in lung cancer. TCRdb analysed the 5' RACE reads with MiXCR anew, one entry per CDR3 protein. The sample shows approximately 40,000 distinct CDR3 sequences, less than 9% of them seen only once. The sequencing used PBMCs, collected at surgery. These receptors came from a female donor with early-stage non-small cell lung cancer. Both conserved end residues are part of each CDR3. D genes are given only for firm matches. Rows give clone size only sometimes, using once, few, many, or a class for an expanded clone.

j_call	v_call	d_call	clone_size	cdr3_aa	cdr3_nt
TRBJ2-1	TRBV28	NA	many	CATGTNYNEQFF	TGTGCCACCGGGACCAACTACAATGAGCAGTTCTTC
TRBJ1-5	TRBV7-2	NA	many	CASSLGGDRRNQPQHF	TGTGCCAGCAGCTTAGGAGGCGACAGGAGGAATCAGCCCCAGCATTTT
TRBJ1-2	TRBV29-1	NA	many	CSVEDGAGGYGYTF	TGCAGCGTTGAAGATGGCGCAGGAGGGTATGGCTACACCTTC
TRBJ1-1	TRBV9	TRBD1	many	CASSAGGQGEYTEAFF	TGTGCCAGCAGCGCTGGGGGACAGGGGGAATACACTGAAGCTTTCTTT
TRBJ1-6	TRBV18	TRBD1	many	CASSQSTGGSNSPLHF	TGTGCCAGCTCACAAAGTACAGGGGGCTCTAATTCACCCCTCCACTTT
TRBJ1-1	TRBV28	NA	many	CASSLLGRTEAFF	TGTGCCAGCAGTTTACTGGGTCGGACTGAAGCTTTCTTT
TRBJ2-7	TRBV7-9	NA	few	CASSSAYEQYF	TGTGCCAGCAGCTCCGCCTACGAGCAGTACTTC
TRBJ1-5	TRBV6-6	NA	few	CASSYPLRGGSHQPQHF	TGTGCCAGCAGTTACCCCCTCCGGGGAGGGTCGCACCAGCCCCAGCATTTT
TRBJ2-7	TRBV6-2/TRBV6-3	NA	few	CASSYVTGNYEQYF	TGTGCCAGCAGTTACGTGACGGGAAACTACGAGCAGTACTTC
TRBJ2-7	TRBV6-1	NA	many	CASSHRKGYEQYF	TGTGCCAGCAGTCACCGGAAGGGATACGAGCAGTACTTC
TRBJ2-1	TRBV29-1	NA	NA	CSVARGDNEQFF	TGCAGCGTTGCGAGGGGAGACAATGAGCAGTTCTTC
TRBJ2-1	TRBV5-1	TRBD2	NA	CASSSGLAGWYNEQFF	TGCGCCAGCAGCTCCGGACTAGCGGGGTGGTACAATGAGCAGTTCTTC
TRBJ2-1	TRBV2	TRBD1	many	CASNDRALNNEQFF	TGTGCCAGCAACGACAGGGCGCTCAACAATGAGCAGTTCTTC
TRBJ2-1	TRBV12-3/TRBV12-4	NA	NA	CASSPRQGGAGEQFF	TGTGCCAGCAGCCCCCGGCAGGGCGGGGCCGGTGAGCAGTTCTTC
TRBJ2-7	TRBV7-9	NA	NA	CASSPVSWGPPYSYEQYF	TGTGCCAGCAGCCCTGTCTCGTGGGGGCCACCGTACTCCTACGAGCAGTACTTC
TRBJ2-7	TRBV20-1	TRBD1	NA	CSAARDRGYEQYF	TGCAGTGCTGCCCGGGACAGGGGCTACGAGCAGTACTTC
TRBJ2-7	TRBV28	TRBD1	NA	CASSQTGSSYEQYF	TGTGCCAGCAGTCAGACAGGGAGCTCCTACGAGCAGTACTTC
TRBJ2-1	TRBV3-1	TRBD2	NA	CASSQDLSSGHYNEQFF	TGTGCCAGCAGCCAAGATCTTAGTAGCGGGCACTACAATGAGCAGTTCTTC
TRBJ2-1	TRBV6-2/TRBV6-3	NA	many	CASSYHNTGNNEQFF	TGTGCCAGCAGTTACCATAATACAGGGAACAATGAGCAGTTCTTC
TRBJ2-1	TRBV20-1	TRBD1	few	CSANRGNRDEQFF	TGCAGTGCTAACAGGGGCAATCGGGATGAGCAGTTCTTC
TRBJ1-2	TRBV3-1	NA	many	CASTIRGVGGYTF	TGTGCCAGCACCATAAGAGGGGTCGGAGGCTACACCTTC
TRBJ2-3	TRBV18	NA	many	CASSPTDSTSTDTQYF	TGTGCCAGCTCACCAACGGACAGTACTAGCACAGATACGCAGTATTTT
TRBJ1-4	TRBV5-1	NA	many	CASSLGGASGEKLFF	TGCGCCAGCAGCTTGGGAGGGGCCAGTGGTGAAAAACTGTTTTTT
TRBJ2-3	TRBV9	NA	few	CASSPDSFKGTDTQYF	TGTGCCAGCAGCCCGGACAGTTTTAAGGGGACAGATACGCAGTATTTT
TRBJ2-5	TRBV3-1	TRBD2	few	CASRQRGIQETQYF	TGTGCCAGCAGGCAGCGGGGAATCCAAGAGACCCAGTACTTC
TRBJ2-5	TRBV20-1	NA	NA	CSARLWMPTQYF	TGCAGTGCTAGGCTGTGGATGCCGACCCAGTACTTC
TRBJ1-4	TRBV18	NA	NA	CASSQGGGEKLFF	TGTGCCAGCTCCCAGGGCGGGGGTGAAAAACTGTTTTTT
TRBJ1-3	TRBV11-2	NA	many	CASSLDLMHSGNTIYF	TGTGCCAGCAGCTTAGATTTAATGCACTCTGGAAACACCATATATTTT
TRBJ1-5	TRBV20-1	TRBD1	many	CSARGDSSNQPQHF	TGCAGTGCTAGAGGGGACAGTAGCAATCAGCCCCAGCATTTT